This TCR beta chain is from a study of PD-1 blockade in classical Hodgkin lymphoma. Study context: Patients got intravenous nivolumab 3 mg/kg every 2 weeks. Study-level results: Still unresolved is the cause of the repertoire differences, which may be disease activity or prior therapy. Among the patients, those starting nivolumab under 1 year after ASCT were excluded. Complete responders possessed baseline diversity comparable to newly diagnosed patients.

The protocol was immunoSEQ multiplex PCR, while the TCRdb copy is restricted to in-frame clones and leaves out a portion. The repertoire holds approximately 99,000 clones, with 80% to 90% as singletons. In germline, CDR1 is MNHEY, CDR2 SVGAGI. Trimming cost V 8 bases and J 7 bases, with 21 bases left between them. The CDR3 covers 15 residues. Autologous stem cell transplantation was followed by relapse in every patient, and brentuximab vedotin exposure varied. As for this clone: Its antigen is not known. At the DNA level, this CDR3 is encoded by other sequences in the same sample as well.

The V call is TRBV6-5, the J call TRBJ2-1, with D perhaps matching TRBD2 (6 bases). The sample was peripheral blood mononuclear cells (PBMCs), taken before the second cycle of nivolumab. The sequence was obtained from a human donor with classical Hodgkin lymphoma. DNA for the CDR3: TGTGCCAGCCAACCTCCGGGGGAGGCGGCAAATGAGCAGTTCTTC. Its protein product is CASQPPGEAANEQFF.